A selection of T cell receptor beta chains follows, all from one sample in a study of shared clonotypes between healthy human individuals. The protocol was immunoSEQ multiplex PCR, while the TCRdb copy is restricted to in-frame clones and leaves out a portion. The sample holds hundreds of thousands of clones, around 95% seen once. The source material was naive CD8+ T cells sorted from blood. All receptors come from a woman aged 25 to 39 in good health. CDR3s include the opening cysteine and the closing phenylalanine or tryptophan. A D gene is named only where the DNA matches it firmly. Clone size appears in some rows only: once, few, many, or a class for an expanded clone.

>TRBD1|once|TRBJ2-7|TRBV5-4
CASSWTGGHEQYF
TGTGCCAGCAGCTGGACAGGGGGCCACGAGCAGTACTTC
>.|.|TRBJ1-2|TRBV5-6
CASSNEMNGYTF
TGTGCCAGCAGCAACGAGATGAATGGCTACACCTTC
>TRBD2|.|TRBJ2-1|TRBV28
CASKVAGGPDEQFF
TGTGCCAGCAAGGTAGCGGGAGGTCCCGATGAGCAGTTCTTC
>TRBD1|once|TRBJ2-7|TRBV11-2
CASSLGARDRGDEQYF
TGTGCCAGCAGCTTGGGAGCCCGGGACAGGGGGGACGAGCAGTACTTC
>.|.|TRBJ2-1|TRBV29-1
CSVELELVLSDEQFF
TGCAGCGTTGAGTTAGAACTAGTTCTCTCCGATGAGCAGTTCTTC
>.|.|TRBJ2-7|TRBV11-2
CASTIFQGSPYEQYF
TGTGCCAGCACTATTTTTCAGGGCTCCCCCTACGAGCAGTACTTC
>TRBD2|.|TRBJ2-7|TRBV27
CASTLFGGSEYEQYF
TGTGCCAGCACCCTCTTCGGCGGGAGTGAATACGAGCAGTACTTC
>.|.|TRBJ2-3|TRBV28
CASSLQQGFVSDTQYF
TGTGCCAGCAGTTTACAACAGGGATTTGTATCAGATACGCAGTATTTT
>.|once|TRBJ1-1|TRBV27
CASSLSGAGTLKAFF
TGTGCCAGCAGTTTATCGGGCGCAGGGACCCTCAAAGCTTTCTTT
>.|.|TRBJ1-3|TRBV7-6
CASSPRGSGNTIYF
TGTGCCAGCAGCCCAAGGGGTTCTGGAAACACCATATATTTT
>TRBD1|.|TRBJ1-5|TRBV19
CASSHRTGDSNQPQHF
TGTGCCAGTAGCCACAGGACAGGAGATAGCAATCAGCCCCAGCATTTT
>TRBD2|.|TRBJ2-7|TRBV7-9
CASSLGTSDSYEQYF
TGTGCCAGCAGCCTTGGGACTAGCGACTCCTACGAGCAGTACTTC
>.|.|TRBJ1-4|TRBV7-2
CASSLQGSIEKLFF
TGTGCCAGCAGCTTACAGGGTTCGATTGAAAAACTGTTTTTT
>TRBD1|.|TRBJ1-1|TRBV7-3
CASSLGTGTEAFF
TGTGCCAGCAGCTTAGGGACAGGAACTGAAGCTTTCTTT
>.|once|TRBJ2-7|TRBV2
CASSAERFESYEQYF
TGTGCCAGCAGTGCTGAAAGGTTCGAATCGTACGAGCAGTACTTC
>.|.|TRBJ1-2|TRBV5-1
CASSLGEGGYTF
TGCGCCAGCAGCTTGGGCGAGGGAGGCTACACCTTC
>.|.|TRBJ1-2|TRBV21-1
CASSKEYPGQAEDYGYTF
TGTGCCAGCAGCAAGGAATACCCCGGACAGGCTGAGGACTATGGCTACACCTTC
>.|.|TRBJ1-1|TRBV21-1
CASSKPPENTEAFF
TGTGCCAGCAGCAAACCCCCGGAGAACACTGAAGCTTTCTTT
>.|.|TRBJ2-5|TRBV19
CASSMDLEQTQYF
TGTGCCAGTAGTATGGATTTAGAACAGACCCAGTACTTC
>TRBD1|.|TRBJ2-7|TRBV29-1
CSVGTGSNYEQYF
TGCAGCGTTGGGACAGGGTCTAACTACGAGCAGTACTTC
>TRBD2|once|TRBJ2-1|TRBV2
CASSDGTSGSRLDYNEQFF
TGTGCCAGCAGTGACGGGACTAGCGGGAGCCGCCTGGATTACAATGAGCAGTTCTTC
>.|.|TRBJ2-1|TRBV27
CASSHRTGAYNEQFF
TGTGCCAGCAGTCATCGGACGGGAGCCTACAATGAGCAGTTCTTC
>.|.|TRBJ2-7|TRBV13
CASSLRGREHEQYF
TGTGCCAGCAGCTTGAGGGGTCGGGAACACGAGCAGTACTTC
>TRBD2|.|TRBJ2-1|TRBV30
CAWYLAGVNNEQFF
TGTGCCTGGTACTTAGCGGGGGTTAACAATGAGCAGTTCTTC
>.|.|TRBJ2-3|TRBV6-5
CASSYSDAIGTDTQYF
TGTGCCAGCAGTTACTCGGATGCGATAGGCACAGATACGCAGTATTTT
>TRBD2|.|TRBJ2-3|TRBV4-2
CASSQSEVGLAGPDEAYF
TGTGCCAGCAGCCAATCCGAGGTTGGACTAGCGGGCCCGGACGAGGCGTATTTT
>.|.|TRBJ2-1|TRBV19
CASSMTPWGNEQFF
TGTGCCAGTAGTATGACCCCGTGGGGCAATGAGCAGTTCTTC
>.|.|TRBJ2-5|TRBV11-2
CASSLSASSRTWKETQYF
TGTGCCAGCAGCTTAAGCGCGTCATCTCGTACTTGGAAGGAGACCCAGTACTTC
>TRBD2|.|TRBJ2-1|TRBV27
CASSGLAAYNEQFF
TGTGCCAGCAGTGGACTAGCGGCCTACAATGAGCAGTTCTTC
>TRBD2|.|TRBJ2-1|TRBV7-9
CASSATSGSTYNEQFF
TGTGCCAGCAGCGCAACTAGCGGGAGTACCTACAATGAGCAGTTCTTC
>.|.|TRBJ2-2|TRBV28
CASSFDPATGELFF
TGTGCCAGCAGTTTTGATCCGGCAACCGGGGAGCTGTTTTTT
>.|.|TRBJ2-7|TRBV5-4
CASSFLLGYEQYF
TGTGCCAGCAGCTTCCTCTTGGGATACGAGCAGTACTTC
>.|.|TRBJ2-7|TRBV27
CASSLFRGGAHEQYF
TGTGCCAGCAGTTTATTCCGAGGGGGGGCCCACGAGCAGTACTTC
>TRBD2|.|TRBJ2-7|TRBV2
CASNDPASGAYEQYF
TGTGCCAGCAATGACCCGGCTAGCGGGGCCTACGAGCAGTACTTC
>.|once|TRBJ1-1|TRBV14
CASSQGGGLEAFF
TGTGCCAGCAGCCAAGGAGGCGGTCTAGAAGCTTTCTTT
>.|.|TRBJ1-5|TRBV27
CASSLVAAQGQPQHF
TGTGCCAGCAGTTTGGTGGCGGCGCAGGGTCAGCCCCAGCATTTT
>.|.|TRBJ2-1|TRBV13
CASSLRNEQFF
TGTGCCAGCAGCCTTCGGAATGAGCAGTTCTTC
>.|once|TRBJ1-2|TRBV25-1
CASSEPGTGYGYTF
TGTGCCAGCAGTGAACCCGGGACGGGCTATGGCTACACCTTC
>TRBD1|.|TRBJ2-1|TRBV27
CASTRGTGGYNEQFF
TGTGCCAGCACCAGAGGGACAGGGGGTTACAATGAGCAGTTCTTC
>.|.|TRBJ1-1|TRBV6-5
CASSYGERDFF
TGTGCCAGCAGTTACGGGGAAAGGGATTTCTTT
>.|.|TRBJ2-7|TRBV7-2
CASSSRRGSYEQYF
TGTGCCAGCAGCTCTCGTAGGGGCTCCTACGAGCAGTACTTC
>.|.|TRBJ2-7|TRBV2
CASIPRAGSTYEQYF
TGTGCCAGCATCCCACGGGCGGGTAGTACCTACGAGCAGTACTTC
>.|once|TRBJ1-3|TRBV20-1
CSASWGNTIYF
TGCAGTGCTAGCTGGGGAAACACCATATATTTT
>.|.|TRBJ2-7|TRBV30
CAWSYQGFSYEQYF
TGTGCCTGGAGTTACCAGGGATTCTCCTACGAGCAGTACTTC
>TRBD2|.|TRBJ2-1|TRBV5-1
CASSAGLAALSPSYNEQFF
TGCGCCAGCAGCGCCGGACTAGCGGCGTTAAGCCCCTCCTACAATGAGCAGTTCTTC
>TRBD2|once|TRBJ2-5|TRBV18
CASSPSGTRSGGEETQYF
TGTGCCAGCTCACCATCCGGGACTAGAAGCGGGGGGGAAGAGACCCAGTACTTC
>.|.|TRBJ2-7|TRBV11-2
CASSLAPGHGYEQYF
TGTGCCAGCAGCTTAGCCCCGGGACACGGCTACGAGCAGTACTTC